The 21 T cell receptor beta chains given below trace back to one sample, sequenced in a study of T cell repertoires in cytomegalovirus infection. TCRdb recomputed calls from the reads with MiXCR, one row per CDR3 protein. The table has some 350,000 distinct CDR3 sequences, around 18% seen once; the top ten hold 8.7%. The sequenced sample was PBMCs. All receptors derive from a human donor in good health (CMV status not recorded). Some clones in this sample may be carry-over from other donors' samples.

This rearrangement joins TRBV2 to TRBJ1-6; D is ambiguous. V was trimmed by 2 bases and J by 1 base, leaving 3 bases between them. The germline V gene has CDR1 SNHLY and CDR2 FYNNEI. The CDR3 consists of 14 residues. CDR3 bases: TGTGCCAGCAGTGAAAAGTCCTATAATTCACCCCTCCACTTT. It translates to CASSEKSYNSPLHF.

The rearrangement links TRBV20-1 to TRBJ1-1; no clear D gene. The CDR3 has 11 amino acids. Germline lookup yields CDR1 DFQATT and CDR2 SNEGSKA (reference sequence). The germline V and J ends were trimmed by 3 bases and 8 bases, with 10 bases remaining between them. Here the CDR3 reads CSASEEREAFF. As DNA, the CDR3 is TGCAGTGCTAGTGAGGAGAGGGAAGCTTTCTTT.

The chain employs TRBV5-4 and TRBJ2-1; 11 bases fit TRBD2. Germline values: CDR1 SGHNT, CDR2 YYREEE (reference sequence). CDR3 length equals 16 residues. With V trimmed by 4 bases and J by 3 bases, 6 bases remained unmatched. CDR3 residues: CASSPLAGGIYNEQFF. CDR3 in DNA: TGTGCCAGCAGCCCCTTAGCGGGGGGGATCTACAATGAGCAGTTCTTC.

V and J are TRBV12-3 or TRBV12-4 and TRBJ1-1; D gene unclear. This CDR3 is 13 amino acids long. Trimming cost V 3 bases and J 4 bases, with 9 bases left between them. The CDR3 region is CASSLRATTEAFF. The CDR3 DNA sequence: TGTGCCAGCAGTTTGCGGGCTACCACTGAAGCTTTCTTT.

The chain carries TRBV12-3 or TRBV12-4 and TRBJ2-3, with TRBD1 matching over 9 bases. V lost 6 bases, J lost 0 bases, and 7 bases stayed unmatched. This CDR3 comprises 16 residues. In nucleotides, the CDR3 is TGTGCCAGCAGCAAACAGGGGGCGAGAAGCACAGATACGCAGTATTTT. Its translation is CASSKQGARSTDTQYF.

This clonotype was seen ten or more times. This rearrangement joins TRBV7-9 to TRBJ2-5, with D possibly matching TRBD1 (5 bases). The CDR3 has 14 residues. The V end lost 5 bases, the J end lost 5 bases, and 15 bases lay between the germline ends. In germline, CDR1 is SEHNR, CDR2 FQNEAQ (reference sequence). In nucleotides, the CDR3 is TGTGCCAGCAGCCCGCGGACAAGGAAGGAGACCCAGTACTTC. Translated, it gives CASSPRTRKETQYF.

This clonotype has at least ten counts. V is TRBV7-2 and J is TRBJ2-7; no firm D call. Germline CDR1 SGHTA, CDR2 FQGNSA. CDR3 length: 17 amino acids. V was trimmed by 2 bases and J by 2 bases, leaving 19 bases between them. CDR3 sequence: CASSLTPPLDLAYEQYF. The CDR3 DNA follows: TGTGCCAGCAGCTTAACCCCACCTCTAGATCTAGCCTACGAGCAGTACTTC.

The V and J genes are TRBV15 and TRBJ2-1; D not certain. V lost 3 bases and J lost 0, with 15 bases in between. This CDR3 is built from 17 residues. Germline V gene data show CDR1 as LNHNV and CDR2 as YYDKDF (reference sequence). The CDR3: CATSRRVARDSYNEQFF. CDR3 nucleotides: TGTGCCACCAGCAGGCGTGTGGCGAGAGACTCCTACAATGAGCAGTTCTTC.

Concerning this clonotype itself: A much larger clone lies a single base off, so this may be a read error. The rearrangement joins TRBV12-3 or TRBV12-4 to TRBJ2-3; D may be TRBD1 (5 bases). The CDR3 has 16 amino acids. The CDR3 nucleotides read TGTGCCAACAGTTTCCGGCGGACCTCAGGGTCATATACGCAGTATTTT. This sequence encodes CANSFRRTSGSYTQYF.

V usage is TRBV5-4 and J usage is TRBJ2-1; D assignment may be TRBD1 or TRBD2 (5 bases each). CDR1 and CDR2 (germline): SGHNT, YYREEE (reference sequence). This CDR3 contains 13 residues. The V and J ends lost 3 bases and 9 bases respectively, with 13 bases between them. The CDR3 sequence is CASSSTRGGEQFF. In DNA, the CDR3 is TGTGCCAGCAGCTCTACGAGGGGCGGTGAGCAGTTCTTC.

The gene calls are TRBV18 and TRBJ2-1, with 8 bases lining up with TRBD1. The CDR3 consists of 16 residues. Germline-derived CDR1 and CDR2 are KGHSH and LQKENI. The J segment lost 6 bases and the V segment lost 3 bases, leaving 10 bases of the junction unmatched. This CDR3 reads CASSPKSGGVFNEQFF. In DNA, the CDR3 is TGTGCCAGCTCACCTAAATCAGGGGGCGTATTCAATGAGCAGTTCTTC. The full variable domain, in which reference TRBV18 and TRBJ2-1 provide the parts outside the CDR3, is NAGVMQNPRHLVRRRGQEARLRCSPMKGHSHVYWYRQLPEEGLKFMVYLQKENIIDESGMPKERFSAEFPKEGPSILRIQQVVRGDSAAYFCASSPKSGGVFNEQFFGPGTRLTVL.

This clonotype has at least ten counts. The V call is TRBV7-6, the J call TRBJ1-4; D possibly corresponds to TRBD1 (5 bases). CDR1 is SGHVS and CDR2 is FNYEAQ in the germline V gene. The CDR3 covers 15 residues. V shed 5 bases and J shed 3 bases, with 13 bases lying between them. This chain's CDR3 is CASSPRPGANEKLFF. CDR3 DNA sequence: TGTGCCAGCAGCCCTAGGCCGGGGGCTAATGAAAAACTGTTTTTT.

This clonotype was picked up a small number of times. J is TRBJ2-7 and V is TRBV11-2, with 7 bases matching TRBD1. The V gene's germline CDR1 is SGHAT and CDR2 FQNNGV. V shed 5 bases, J shed 3 bases, and the junction held 13 bases outside the gene matches. The CDR3 has 16 amino acids. The DNA for the CDR3 is TGTGCCAGCAGCCCGAGGACCGGGACAGACCGCTACGAGCAGTACTTC. It encodes CASSPRTGTDRYEQYF. The full variable domain, rest sourced from reference TRBV11-2 and TRBJ2-7, is EAGVAQSPRYKIIEKRQSVAFWCNPISGHATLYWYQQILGQGPKLLIQFQNNGVVDDSQLPKDRFSAERLKGVDSTLKIQPAKLEDSAVYLCASSPRTGTDRYEQYFGPGTRLTVT.

The table lists this clonotype with a few counts. This sequence joins TRBV19 and TRBJ2-5; 10 bases fit TRBD2. After removal of 6 bases from V and 5 bases from J, the junction contained 12 bases not matched to a gene. CDR1 and CDR2 from the germline V gene are LNHDA and SQIVND (reference sequence). This CDR3 comprises 16 residues. Here the CDR3 DNA reads TGTGCCAGTAGCAAGGGGCTAGCGGGAGAATCGGAGACCCAGTACTTC. Translated, it gives CASSKGLAGESETQYF. Supplemented by reference TRBV19 and TRBJ2-5, the full variable domain reads DGGITQSPKYLFRKEGQNVTLSCEQNLNHDAMYWYRQDPGQGLRLIYYSQIVNDFQKGDIAEGYSVSREKKESFPLTVTSAQKNPTAFYLCASSKGLAGESETQYFGPGTRLLVL.

This clonotype has more than one count but fewer than ten. The chain couples TRBV12-3 or TRBV12-4 to TRBJ2-7, with 8 nucleotides matching TRBD2. The CDR3 is made up of 15 amino acids. V gave up 1 base and J gave up 3 bases; unmatched junction bases: 5. In DNA, the CDR3 is TGTGCCAGCAGTTTAGAAGCGGGGGCCCTCTACGAGCAGTACTTC. The encoded protein is CASSLEAGALYEQYF.

This clonotype appeared many times. V and J are TRBV10-3 and TRBJ2-7; 9 bases align to TRBD1. Per the germline V gene, CDR1 is ENHRY and CDR2 is SYGVKD. The V segment lost 6 bases and the J segment 7 bases; nucleotides outside the gene matches: 13. The CDR3 consists of 15 residues. CDR3 residues: CAISSLGQGNIEQYF. CDR3 in DNA: TGTGCCATCAGCAGTCTGGGACAGGGAAATATTGAGCAGTACTTC.

In this sample, this clonotype turned up a few times. The CDR3: CASSFKRANYGYTF. CDR3 DNA sequence: TGTGCCAGCAGCTTTAAAAGAGCTAACTATGGCTACACCTTC. The V and J genes are TRBV5-4 and TRBJ1-2; unclear D gene. V was cut by 2 bases and J by 0 bases, with 8 bases left in between. Germline V gives CDR1 SGHNT, CDR2 YYREEE (reference sequence). This CDR3 spans 14 amino acids.

CDR3 bases: TGTGCCAGCAGCTTAGGGTGGTCAGGGACGTTCTTC. This codes for CASSLGWSGTFF. The rearrangement links TRBV7-6 to TRBJ2-1; D tentatively reads TRBD1 or TRBD2 (5 bases each). V was cut by 1 base and J by 15 bases, with 13 bases left in between. The CDR3 contains 12 residues. Germline lookup yields CDR1 SGHVS and CDR2 FNYEAQ. Full variable domain (missing parts from reference TRBV7-6 and TRBJ2-1): GAGVSQSPRYKVTKRGQDVALRCDPISGHVSLYWYRQALGQGPEFLTYFNYEAQQDKSGLPNDRFSAERPEGSISTLTIQRTEQRDSAMYRCASSLGWSGTFFGPGTRLTVL.

This clonotype was observed at least ten times. The chain joins TRBV7-2 to TRBJ2-7; TRBD1 aligns across 7 bases. The CDR3 covers 15 residues. Germline V gene sequence: CDR1 SGHTA, CDR2 FQGNSA. The V gene end was trimmed by 1 base and the J gene end by 0 bases; junction bases not matched to a gene: 3. Here the CDR3 DNA reads TGTGCCAGCAGCTTAGAATGGACAGGCTCCTACGAGCAGTACTTC. This sequence encodes CASSLEWTGSYEQYF.

This clonotype has more than one count but fewer than ten. V usage is TRBV7-3 and J usage is TRBJ2-3, with TRBD2 as a possible D gene (6 bases). CDR1 and CDR2 (germline): SGHTA, FQGTGA. V lost 3 bases, J lost 3 bases, and 19 bases lay in between. The CDR3 covers 17 residues. In DNA, the CDR3 is TGTGCCAGCAGCTTCAACGCCGGAAGCGGGCGAACAGATACGCAGTATTTT. Residues: CASSFNAGSGRTDTQYF.

The chain has TRBV28 and TRBJ2-2; tentative D call: TRBD1 (5 bases). This CDR3 is 13 amino acids long. Germline-derived CDR1 and CDR2 are MDHEN and SYDVKM. V lost 9 bases and J lost 2, with 10 bases in between. The CDR3 loop is CASKTGNTGELFF. In DNA, the CDR3 is TGTGCCAGTAAAACAGGCAACACCGGGGAGCTGTTTTTT.